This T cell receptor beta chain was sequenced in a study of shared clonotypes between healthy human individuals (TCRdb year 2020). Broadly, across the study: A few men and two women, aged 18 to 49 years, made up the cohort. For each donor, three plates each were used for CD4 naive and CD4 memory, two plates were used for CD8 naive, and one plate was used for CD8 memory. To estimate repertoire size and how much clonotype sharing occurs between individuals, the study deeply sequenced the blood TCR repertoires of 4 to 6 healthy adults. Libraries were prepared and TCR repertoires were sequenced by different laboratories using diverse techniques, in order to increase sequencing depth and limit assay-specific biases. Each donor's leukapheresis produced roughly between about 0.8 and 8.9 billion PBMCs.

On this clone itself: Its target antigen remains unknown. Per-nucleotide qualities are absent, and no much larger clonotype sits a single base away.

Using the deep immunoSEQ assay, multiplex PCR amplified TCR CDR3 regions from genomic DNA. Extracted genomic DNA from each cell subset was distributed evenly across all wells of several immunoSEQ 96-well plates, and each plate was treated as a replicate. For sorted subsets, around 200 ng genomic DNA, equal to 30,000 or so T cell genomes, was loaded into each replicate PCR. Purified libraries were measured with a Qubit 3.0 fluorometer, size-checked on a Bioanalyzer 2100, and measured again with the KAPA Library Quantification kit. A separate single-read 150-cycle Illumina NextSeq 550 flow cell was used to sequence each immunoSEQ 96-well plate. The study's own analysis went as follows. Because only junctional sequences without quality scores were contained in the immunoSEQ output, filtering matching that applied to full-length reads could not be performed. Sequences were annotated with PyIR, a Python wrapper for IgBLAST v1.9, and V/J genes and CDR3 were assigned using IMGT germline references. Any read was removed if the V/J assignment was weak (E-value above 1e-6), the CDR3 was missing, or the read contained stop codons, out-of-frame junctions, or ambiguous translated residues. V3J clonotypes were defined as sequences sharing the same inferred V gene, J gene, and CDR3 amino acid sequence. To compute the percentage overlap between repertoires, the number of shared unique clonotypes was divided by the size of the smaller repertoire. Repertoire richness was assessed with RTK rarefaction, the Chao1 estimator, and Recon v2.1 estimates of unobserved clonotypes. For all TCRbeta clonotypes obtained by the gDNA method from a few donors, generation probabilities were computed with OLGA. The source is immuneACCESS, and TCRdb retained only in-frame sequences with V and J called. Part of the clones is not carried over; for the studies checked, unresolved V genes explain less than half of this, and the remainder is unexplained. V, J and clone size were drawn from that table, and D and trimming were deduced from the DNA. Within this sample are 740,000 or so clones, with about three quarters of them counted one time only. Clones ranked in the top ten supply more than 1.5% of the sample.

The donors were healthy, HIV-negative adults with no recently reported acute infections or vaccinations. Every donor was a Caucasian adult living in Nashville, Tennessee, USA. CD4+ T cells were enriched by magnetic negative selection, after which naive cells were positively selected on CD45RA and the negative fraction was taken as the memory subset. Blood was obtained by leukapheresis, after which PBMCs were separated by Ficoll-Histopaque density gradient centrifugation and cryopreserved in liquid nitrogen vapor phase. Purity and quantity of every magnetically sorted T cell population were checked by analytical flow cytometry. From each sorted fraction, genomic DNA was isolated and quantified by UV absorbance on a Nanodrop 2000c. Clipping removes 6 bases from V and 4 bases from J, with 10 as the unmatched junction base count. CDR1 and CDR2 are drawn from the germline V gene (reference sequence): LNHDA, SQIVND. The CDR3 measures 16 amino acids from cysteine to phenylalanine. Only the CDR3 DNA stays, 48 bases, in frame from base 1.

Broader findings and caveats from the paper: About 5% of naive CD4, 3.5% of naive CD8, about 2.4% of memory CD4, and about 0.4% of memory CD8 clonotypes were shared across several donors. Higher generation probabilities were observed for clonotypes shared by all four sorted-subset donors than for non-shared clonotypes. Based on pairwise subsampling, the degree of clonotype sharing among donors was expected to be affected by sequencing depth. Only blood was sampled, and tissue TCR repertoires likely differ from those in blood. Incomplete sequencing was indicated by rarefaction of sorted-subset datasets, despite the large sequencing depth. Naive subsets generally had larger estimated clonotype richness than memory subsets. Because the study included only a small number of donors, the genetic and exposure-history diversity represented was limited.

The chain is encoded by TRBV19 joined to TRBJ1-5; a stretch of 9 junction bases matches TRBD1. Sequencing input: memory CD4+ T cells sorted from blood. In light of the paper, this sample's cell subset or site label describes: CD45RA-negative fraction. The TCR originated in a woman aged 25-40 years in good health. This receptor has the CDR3 CASSAGTGYGNQPQHF. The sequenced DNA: TGTGCCAGTAGCGCGGGGACAGGGTATGGTAATCAGCCCCAGCATTTT.